A single sample gave rise to the 17 T cell receptor beta chains below, sequenced in a study of T cell responses to AZD1222 COVID-19 vaccine. Here immunoSEQ multiplex PCR was the method, and the copy in TCRdb shows in-frame clones only, minus some. The sample records roughly 100,000 clones, roughly 83% being singletons. The source material was peripheral blood, sampled on day 0 of AZD1222 vaccination. These receptors came from an adult in good health.

The V gene is TRBV28, the J gene TRBJ1-1; D uncertain. The length of the CDR3 is 12 residues. Trimming pared 10 bases from V and 4 bases from J, leaving 13 bases between. Germline CDR1 and CDR2: MDHEN and SYDVKM. CDR3 residues: CAISPEGTEAFF. In DNA, the CDR3 is TGTGCCATCTCCCCCGAGGGCACTGAAGCTTTCTTT.

The rearrangement joins TRBV3-1 (or the pseudogene TRBV3-2) to TRBJ1-4, with unresolved D. The germline V gene encodes CDR1 LGHDT and CDR2 YNNKEL (reference sequence). This CDR3 spans 15 amino acids. The V and J ends lost 4 bases and 4 bases respectively, with 13 bases between them. CDR3 protein: CASSLSAPNNEKLFF. CDR3 DNA sequence: TGTGCCAGCAGCCTGTCGGCCCCCAATAATGAAAAACTGTTTTTT.

By share, this clone counts as medium-sized (0.01 to 0.1%). The chain has TRBV20-1 and TRBJ2-2; unclear D gene. The CDR3 runs 12 residues. V lost 3 bases to trimming and J lost 5 bases, with 7 bases between them. CDR1 and CDR2 (germline): DFQATT, SNEGSKA (reference sequence). CDR3 DNA: TGCAGTGCTAGTAACCCGACCGGGGAGCTGTTTTTT. As protein: CSASNPTGELFF.

The chain is built from TRBV5-6 and TRBJ1-3; no reliable D call. The CDR3 loop spans 17 amino acids. Germline-derived CDR1 and CDR2 are SGHDT and YYEEEE. Trimming cost V 0 bases and J 0 bases, with 13 bases left between them. Here the CDR3 reads CASSLGGAGISGNTIYF. CDR3 DNA: TGTGCCAGCAGCTTGGGAGGCGCGGGAATCTCTGGAAACACCATATATTTT.

The J gene is TRBJ1-1, the V gene TRBV29-1; D unclear. The CDR3 runs 13 residues. V lost 4 bases and J lost 1, with 10 bases in between. In germline, CDR1 is SQVTM, CDR2 ANQGSEA. The CDR3 DNA is TGCAGCGTTGCGTGGTCCCGGAACACTGAAGCTTTCTTT. Its translation: CSVAWSRNTEAFF.

The chain carries TRBV9 and TRBJ2-2, with D possibly matching TRBD2 (7 bases). The V end was cut by 4 bases, the J end by 4 bases, with 14 bases between. Germline V gene data show CDR1 as SGDLS and CDR2 as YYNGEE. The CDR3 is made up of 15 amino acids. The CDR3: CASSLRGEGTGELFF. Here the CDR3 DNA reads TGTGCCAGCAGCCTAAGGGGGGAGGGCACCGGGGAGCTGTTTTTT.

This rearrangement joins TRBV28 to TRBJ2-4; 7 positions match TRBD1. CDR1 and CDR2 from the germline V gene are MDHEN and SYDVKM. V lost 5 bases to trimming and J lost 10 bases; unmatched junction nucleotides: 8. This CDR3 spans 13 amino acids. The CDR3 DNA is TGTGCCAGCAGTCAGGGGACAGAGATTATTCAGTACTTC. Protein product: CASSQGTEIIQYF.

This chain links TRBV19 with TRBJ1-1; D ambiguous. This CDR3 region has 15 residues. Trimming took off 6 bases at V and 1 base at J, with 15 bases between the two ends. Germline loops: CDR1 LNHDA, CDR2 SQIVND (reference sequence). The CDR3 nucleotides read TGTGCCAGTAGGACAAAACACCTACCGAACACTGAAGCTTTCTTT. Its protein product is CASRTKHLPNTEAFF.

V and J are TRBV18 and TRBJ2-5; D is perhaps TRBD2 (5 bases). Germline assignment: CDR1 KGHSH and CDR2 LQKENI. Trimming cost V 3 bases and J 7 bases, with 12 bases left between them. This CDR3 has 13 residues. CDR3 residues: CASSPDYLGTQYF. CDR3 DNA sequence: TGTGCCAGCTCACCCGACTACCTAGGGACCCAGTACTTC. Filled out from reference TRBV18 and TRBJ2-5, the complete variable domain reads NAGVMQNPRHLVRRRGQEARLRCSPMKGHSHVYWYRQLPEEGLKFMVYLQKENIIDESGMPKERFSAEFPKEGPSILRIQQVVRGDSAAYFCASSPDYLGTQYFGPGTRLLVL.

The chain joins TRBV4-3 to TRBJ1-2; tentative D call: TRBD1 (5 bases). CDR1 and CDR2 (germline): LGHNA, YSLEER. The CDR3 is made up of 16 amino acids. Trimming pared 0 bases from V and 7 bases from J, leaving 18 bases between. This chain's CDR3 is CASSQDLVPGRAGYTF. The CDR3 DNA is TGCGCCAGCAGCCAAGATCTTGTACCGGGGCGGGCTGGCTACACCTTC.

The gene calls are TRBV6-5 and TRBJ1-6; tentatively, D is TRBD1 (5 bases). Germline CDR1 is MNHEY and CDR2 is SVGAGI. This CDR3 contains 14 residues. V lost 8 bases, J lost 10 bases, and 18 bases lay in between. The CDR3 here is CASSIGTSPSPLHF. DNA of the CDR3: TGTGCCAGCTCTATCGGGACGTCCCCATCACCCCTCCACTTT.

This chain links TRBV7-9 with TRBJ1-2; possible D gene TRBD1, 5 bases. From germline, CDR1 is SEHNR and CDR2 FQNEAQ (reference sequence). V was cut by 5 bases and J by 0 bases, with 16 bases left in between. This CDR3 comprises 16 residues. The CDR3 reads CASSLSYGTPNYGYTF. The DNA for the CDR3 is TGTGCCAGCAGCCTCTCCTACGGGACCCCTAACTATGGCTACACCTTC.

V gene TRBV7-9 combines with J gene TRBJ2-3; possibly TRBD2 for D (6 bases). With 4 bases removed from V and 0 bases from J, the gap between germline ends came to 8 bases. The CDR3 consists of 14 residues. Germline values: CDR1 SEHNR, CDR2 FQNEAQ (reference sequence). The chain's CDR3 is CASSSEGSTDTQYF. Here the CDR3 DNA reads TGTGCCAGCAGCTCGGAGGGCAGCACAGATACGCAGTATTTT.

The chain employs TRBV4-3 and TRBJ1-4; tentative D call: TRBD1 (6 bases). Germline V CDR1 and CDR2: LGHNA, YSLEER. V gave up 0 bases and J gave up 12 bases, with 17 bases separating them. The CDR3 has 15 amino acids. The CDR3 here is CASSQDIGGWGELFF. As DNA, the CDR3 is TGCGCCAGCAGCCAAGATATCGGGGGCTGGGGGGAACTGTTTTTT.

The J gene is TRBJ1-4, the V gene TRBV4-2; TRBD1 matches at 10 bases. CDR3 length equals 14 residues. V trimming: 4 bases; J trimming: 5 bases; junction bases outside the gene matches: 1. Germline CDR1 and CDR2: LGHNA and YNFKEQ. Written as DNA, the CDR3 is TGTGCCAGCAGCCGGACAGGGGGGAATGAAAAACTGTTTTTT. The encoded protein is CASSRTGGNEKLFF.

The rearrangement links TRBV28 to TRBJ1-5, with D tentatively TRBD1 (5 bases). Trimming shortened V by 7 bases and J by 2 bases, and 9 bases separated the two germline ends. Germline lookup yields CDR1 MDHEN and CDR2 SYDVKM. The CDR3 spans 13 residues. CDR3 region: CASTGWGNQPQHF. DNA for the CDR3: TGTGCCAGCACAGGGTGGGGCAATCAGCCCCAGCATTTT.

V gene TRBV7-3 combines with J gene TRBJ2-1; no definite D call. Trimming left V 2 bases short and J 6 bases short, with 8 bases between. CDR1 is SGHTA, CDR2 FQGTGA, per germline. The CDR3 is 13 amino acids. CDR3 protein: CASSLETSNEQFF. The CDR3 region has the DNA TGTGCCAGCAGCTTAGAAACCTCCAATGAGCAGTTCTTC.